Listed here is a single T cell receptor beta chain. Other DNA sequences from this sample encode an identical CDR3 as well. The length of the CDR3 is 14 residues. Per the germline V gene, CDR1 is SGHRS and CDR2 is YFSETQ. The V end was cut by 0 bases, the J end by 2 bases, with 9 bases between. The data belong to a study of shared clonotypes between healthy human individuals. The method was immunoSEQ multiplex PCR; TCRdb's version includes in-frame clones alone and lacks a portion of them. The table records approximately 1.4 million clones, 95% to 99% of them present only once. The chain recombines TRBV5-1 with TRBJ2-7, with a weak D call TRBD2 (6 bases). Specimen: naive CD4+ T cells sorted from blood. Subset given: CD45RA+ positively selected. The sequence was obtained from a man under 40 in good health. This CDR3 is CASSLAGGTYEQYF. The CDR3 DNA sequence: TGCGCCAGCAGCTTGGCTGGCGGGACCTACGAGCAGTACTTC.